This T cell receptor (beta chain) was obtained from a study of control samples from healthy donors and cancer patients. Sequencing used immunoSEQ multiplex PCR; TCRdb keeps in-frame clones, though not all of them. The sample has over 30,000 clones; 86% are singletons. CDR1 and CDR2 from the germline V gene are SGHNT and YYREEE (reference sequence). This CDR3 is 13 amino acids long. With V trimmed by 4 bases and J by 4 bases, 4 bases remained unmatched. The sequence was obtained from a woman aged 40 to 49 with lung cancer. Sequenced sample: PBMCs. The chain employs TRBV5-4 and TRBJ1-2; TRBD1 aligns across 7 bases. The CDR3 is CASSIRGAYGYTF. CDR3 DNA sequence: TGTGCCAGCAGCATCAGGGGGGCCTATGGCTACACCTTC.